The present T cell receptor (beta chain) was sequenced within a study of blood T cell repertoires in COVID-19. V was pared by 4 bases and J by 9 bases, with 10 bases of the junction left unmatched. This CDR3 spans 17 amino acids. CDR1 MNHEY and CDR2 SMNVEV come from the germline V gene (reference sequence). The data were produced by immunoSEQ multiplex PCR, yet TCRdb's version contains in-frame clones alone and is incomplete. The table shows about 280,000 clones, with around nine tenths occurring only once. Source material: PBMCs or T cells enriched from blood (not recorded which). This receptor was obtained from a woman aged 40 to 50 who had recovered from COVID-19. The chain couples TRBV27 to TRBJ1-6, with 12 bases identical to TRBD1. In nucleotides, the CDR3 is TGTGCCAGCAGTTCTGAGGGACAGGGGGCCCGGGGTTCACCCCTCCACTTT. Translation gives CASSSEGQGARGSPLHF.